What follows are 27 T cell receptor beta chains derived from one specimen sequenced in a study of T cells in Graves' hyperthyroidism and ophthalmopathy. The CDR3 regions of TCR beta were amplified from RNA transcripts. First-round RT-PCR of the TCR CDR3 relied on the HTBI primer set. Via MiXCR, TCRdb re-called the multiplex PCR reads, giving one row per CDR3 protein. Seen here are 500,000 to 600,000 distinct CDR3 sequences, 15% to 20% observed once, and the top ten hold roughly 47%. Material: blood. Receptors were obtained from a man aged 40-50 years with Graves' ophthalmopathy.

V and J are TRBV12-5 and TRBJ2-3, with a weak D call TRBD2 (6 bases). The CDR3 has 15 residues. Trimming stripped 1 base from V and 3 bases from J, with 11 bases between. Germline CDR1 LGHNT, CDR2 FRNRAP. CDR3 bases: TGTGCTAGTGGTTTGGGCGGGGTACCGACAGATACGCAGTATTTT. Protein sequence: CASGLGGVPTDTQYF.

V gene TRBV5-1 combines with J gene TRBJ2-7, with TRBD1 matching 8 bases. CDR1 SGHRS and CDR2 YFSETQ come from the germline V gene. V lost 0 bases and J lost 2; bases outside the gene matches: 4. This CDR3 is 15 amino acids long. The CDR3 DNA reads TGCGCCAGCAGCTTGGTTACCAGGGGGCCCTACGAGCAGTACTTC. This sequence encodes CASSLVTRGPYEQYF.

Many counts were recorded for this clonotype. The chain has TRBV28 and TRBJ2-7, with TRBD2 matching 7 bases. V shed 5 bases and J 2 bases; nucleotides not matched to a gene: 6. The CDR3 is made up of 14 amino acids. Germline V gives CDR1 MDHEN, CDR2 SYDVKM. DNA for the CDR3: TGTGCCAGCAGTCCCGGACTAGAAGCCTACGAGCAGTACTTC. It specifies CASSPGLEAYEQYF.

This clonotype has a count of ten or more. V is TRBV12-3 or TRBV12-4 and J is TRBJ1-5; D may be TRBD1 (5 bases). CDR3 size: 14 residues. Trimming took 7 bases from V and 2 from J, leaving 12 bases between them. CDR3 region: CASTLGGGNQPQHF. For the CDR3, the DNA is TGTGCCAGCACACTCGGAGGGGGCAATCAGCCCCAGCATTTT.

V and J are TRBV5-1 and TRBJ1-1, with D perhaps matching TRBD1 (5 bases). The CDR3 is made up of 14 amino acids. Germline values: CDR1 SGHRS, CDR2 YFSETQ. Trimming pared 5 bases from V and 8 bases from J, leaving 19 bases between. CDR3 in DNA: TGCGCCAGCAGACCAGGGTTAGGAGTTCAGGAAGCTTTCTTT. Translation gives CASRPGLGVQEAFF.

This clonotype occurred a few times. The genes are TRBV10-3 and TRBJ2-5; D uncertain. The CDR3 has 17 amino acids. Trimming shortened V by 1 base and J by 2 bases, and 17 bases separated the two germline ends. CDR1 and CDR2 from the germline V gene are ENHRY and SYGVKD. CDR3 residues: CAISEFWVSSEQETQYF. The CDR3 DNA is TGTGCCATCAGTGAGTTCTGGGTTAGCAGCGAACAAGAGACCCAGTACTTC.

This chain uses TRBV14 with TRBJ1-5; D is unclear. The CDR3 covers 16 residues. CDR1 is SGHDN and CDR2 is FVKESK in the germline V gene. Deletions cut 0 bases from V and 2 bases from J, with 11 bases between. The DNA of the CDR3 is TGTGCCAGCAGCCAAGACCAATGGCGCGGCAATCAGCCCCAGCATTTT. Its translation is CASSQDQWRGNQPQHF. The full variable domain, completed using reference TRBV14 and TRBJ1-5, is EAGVTQFPSHSVIEKGQTVTLRCDPISGHDNLYWYRRVMGKEIKFLLHFVKESKQDESGMPNNRFLAERTGGTYSTLKVQPAELEDSGVYFCASSQDQWRGNQPQHFGDGTRLSIL.

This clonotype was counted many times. The DNA for the CDR3 is TGTGCCAGCAGCTCAAACCAAGGGACAGTCTCTGGAAACACCATATATTTT. Amino acid sequence: CASSSNQGTVSGNTIYF. The gene calls are TRBV7-2 and TRBJ1-3, with 7 bases aligning to TRBD1. CDR3 length: 17 residues. V was pared by 4 bases and J by 0 bases, with 9 bases of the junction left unmatched. The germline V gene encodes CDR1 SGHTA and CDR2 FQGNSA. Drawing the rest from reference TRBV7-2 and TRBJ1-3, the complete variable domain is GAGVSQSPSNKVTEKGKDVELRCDPISGHTALYWYRQSLGQGLEFLIYFQGNSAPDKSGLPSDRFSAERTGGSVSTLTIQRTQQEDSAVYLCASSSNQGTVSGNTIYFGEGSWLTVV.

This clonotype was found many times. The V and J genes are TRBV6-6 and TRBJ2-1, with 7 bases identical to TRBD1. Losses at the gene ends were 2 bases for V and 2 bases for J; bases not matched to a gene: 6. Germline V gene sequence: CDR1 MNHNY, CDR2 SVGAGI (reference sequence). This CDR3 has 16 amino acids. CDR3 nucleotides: TGTGCCAGCAGTTACATGGGGCAGGGGGCCTACAATGAGCAGTTCTTC. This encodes CASSYMGQGAYNEQFF.

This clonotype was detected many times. CDR3 nucleotides: TGTGCCAGCAGCCCCGGACAGGGTACTAGCAATCAGCCCCAGCATTTT. It translates to CASSPGQGTSNQPQHF. V is TRBV2 and J is TRBJ1-5; the match to TRBD1 covers 8 bases. The germline V gene has CDR1 SNHLY and CDR2 FYNNEI. This CDR3 has 16 amino acids. Trimming at V came to 6 bases and at J to 0 bases, leaving 7 bases not matched to a gene.

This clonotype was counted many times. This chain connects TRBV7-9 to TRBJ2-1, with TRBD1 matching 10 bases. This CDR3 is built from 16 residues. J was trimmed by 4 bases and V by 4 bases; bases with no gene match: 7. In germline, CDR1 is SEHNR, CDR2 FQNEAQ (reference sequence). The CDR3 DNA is TGTGCCAGCAGCTCCTGGGGGGACAGGGGTTACAATGAGCAGTTCTTC. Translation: CASSSWGDRGYNEQFF.

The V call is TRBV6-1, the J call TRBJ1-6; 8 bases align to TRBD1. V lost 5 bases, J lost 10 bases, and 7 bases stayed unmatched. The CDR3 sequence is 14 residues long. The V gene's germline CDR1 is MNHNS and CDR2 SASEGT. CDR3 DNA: TGTGCCAGCAGTTCCCAGGGGGCGGAATCACCCCTCCACTTT. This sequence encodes CASSSQGAESPLHF.

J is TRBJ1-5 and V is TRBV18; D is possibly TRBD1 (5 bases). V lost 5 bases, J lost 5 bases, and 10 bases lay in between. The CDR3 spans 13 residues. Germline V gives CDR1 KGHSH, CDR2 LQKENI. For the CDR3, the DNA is TGTGCCAGCTCAGGACAAAAGGATCAGCCCCAGCATTTT. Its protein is CASSGQKDQPQHF.

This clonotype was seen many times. CDR3 bases: TGTGCCAGCAGCCCCGGGACACGTGGCTACACCTTC. Translating gives CASSPGTRGYTF. The chain uses TRBV11-2 and TRBJ1-2; perhaps TRBD1 as D (6 bases). V shed 5 bases and J shed 7 bases, with 11 bases lying between them. This CDR3 comprises 12 residues. CDR1 and CDR2 from the germline V gene are SGHAT and FQNNGV.

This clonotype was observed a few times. The CDR3 is CASSPTGGPATNTEAFF. CDR3 coding DNA: TGTGCCAGCAGCCCGACAGGGGGTCCGGCCACGAACACTGAAGCTTTCTTT. The rearrangement uses TRBV7-8 and TRBJ1-1; 9 bases agree with TRBD1. CDR3 length equals 17 residues. Germline loops: CDR1 SGHVS, CDR2 FQNEAQ. Germline trimming cut 5 bases from V and 1 base from J; bases unmatched to any gene: 11.

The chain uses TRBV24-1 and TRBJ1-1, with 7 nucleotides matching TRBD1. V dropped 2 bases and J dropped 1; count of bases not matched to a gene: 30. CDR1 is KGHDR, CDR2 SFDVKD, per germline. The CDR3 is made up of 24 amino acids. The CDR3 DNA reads TGTGCCACCAGTGATTCCCCTCCGGGACAGCCGAAAACCCCGAAACGGGCAAAGAACACTGAAGCTTTCTTT. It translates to CATSDSPPGQPKTPKRAKNTEAFF.

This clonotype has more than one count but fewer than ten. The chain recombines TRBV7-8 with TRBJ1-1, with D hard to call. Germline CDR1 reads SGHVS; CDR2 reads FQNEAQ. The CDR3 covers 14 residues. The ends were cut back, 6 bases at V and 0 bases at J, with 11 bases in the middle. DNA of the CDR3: TGTGCCAGCAGGCTGGCAGGAATGAACACTGAAGCTTTCTTT. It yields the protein CASRLAGMNTEAFF.

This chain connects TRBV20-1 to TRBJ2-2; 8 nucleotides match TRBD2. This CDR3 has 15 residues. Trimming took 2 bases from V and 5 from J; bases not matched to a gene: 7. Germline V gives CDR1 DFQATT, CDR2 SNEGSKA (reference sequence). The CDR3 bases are TGCAGTGCTAGATATCCGGGAGGGAGGACCGGGGAGCTGTTTTTT. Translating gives CSARYPGGRTGELFF.

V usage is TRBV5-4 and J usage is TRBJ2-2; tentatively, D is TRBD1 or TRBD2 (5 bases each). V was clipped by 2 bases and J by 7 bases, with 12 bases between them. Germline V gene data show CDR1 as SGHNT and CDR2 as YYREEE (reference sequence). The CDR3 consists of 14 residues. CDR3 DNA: TGTGCCAGCAGCTTCAAGGGGACGGTCGGGGAGCTGTTTTTT. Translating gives CASSFKGTVGELFF.

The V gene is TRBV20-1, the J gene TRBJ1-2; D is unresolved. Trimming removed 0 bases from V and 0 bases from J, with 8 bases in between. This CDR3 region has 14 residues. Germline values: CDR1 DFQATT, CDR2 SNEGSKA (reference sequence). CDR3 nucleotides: TGCAGTGCTAGAGAGGGGAACGCTAACTATGGCTACACCTTC. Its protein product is CSAREGNANYGYTF.

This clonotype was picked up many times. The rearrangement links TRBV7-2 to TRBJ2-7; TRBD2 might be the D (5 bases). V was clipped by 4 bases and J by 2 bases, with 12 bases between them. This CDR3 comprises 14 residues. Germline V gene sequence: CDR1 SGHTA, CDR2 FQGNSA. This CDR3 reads CASSSDFATYEQYF. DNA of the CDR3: TGTGCCAGCAGCTCGGACTTTGCAACCTACGAGCAGTACTTC.

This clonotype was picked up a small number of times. The CDR3 DNA reads TGCGCCAGCAGCCTGGACAGGGGGCAAGTCGAGCAGTACTTC. As protein: CASSLDRGQVEQYF. The chain links TRBV5-1 to TRBJ2-7, with 11 bases lining up with TRBD1. V was pared by 4 bases and J by 6 bases, with 6 bases of the junction left unmatched. Looked up from germline, CDR1 is SGHRS and CDR2 is YFSETQ. This CDR3 has 14 amino acids. The full variable domain, completed using reference TRBV5-1 and TRBJ2-7, is KAGVTQTPRYLIKTRGQQVTLSCSPISGHRSVSWYQQTPGQGLQFLFEYFSETQRNKGNFPGRFSGRQFSNSRSEMNVSTLELGDSALYLCASSLDRGQVEQYFGPGTRLTVT.

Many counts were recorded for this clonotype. The CDR3 here is CASSLGSAGKYNEQFF. In DNA form, the CDR3 reads TGCGCCAGCAGCTTGGGATCCGCGGGGAAATACAATGAGCAGTTCTTC. The genes are TRBV5-1 and TRBJ2-1; weak D call: TRBD2 (6 bases). V lost 0 bases and J lost 4, with 14 bases in between. Germline V gene data show CDR1 as SGHRS and CDR2 as YFSETQ. This CDR3 has 16 amino acids.

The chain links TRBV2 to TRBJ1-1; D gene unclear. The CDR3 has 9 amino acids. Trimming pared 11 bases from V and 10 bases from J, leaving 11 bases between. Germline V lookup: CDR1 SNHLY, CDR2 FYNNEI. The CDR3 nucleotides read TGTGCCTCCCAACCAGGAGCTTTCTTT. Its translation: CASQPGAFF.

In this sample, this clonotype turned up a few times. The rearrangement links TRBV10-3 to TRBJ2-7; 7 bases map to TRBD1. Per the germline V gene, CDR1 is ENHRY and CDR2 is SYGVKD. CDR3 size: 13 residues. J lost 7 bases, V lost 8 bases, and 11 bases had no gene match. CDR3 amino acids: CAIARDRDQEQYF. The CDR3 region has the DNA TGTGCCATCGCCAGAGACAGGGATCAGGAGCAGTACTTC.

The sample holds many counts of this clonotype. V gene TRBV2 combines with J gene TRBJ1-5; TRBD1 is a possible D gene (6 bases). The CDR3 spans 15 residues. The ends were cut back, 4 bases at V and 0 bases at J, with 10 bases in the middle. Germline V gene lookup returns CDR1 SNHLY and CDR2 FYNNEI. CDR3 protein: CASSATGSSNQPQHF. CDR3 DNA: TGTGCCAGCAGTGCAACAGGGTCTAGCAATCAGCCCCAGCATTTT.

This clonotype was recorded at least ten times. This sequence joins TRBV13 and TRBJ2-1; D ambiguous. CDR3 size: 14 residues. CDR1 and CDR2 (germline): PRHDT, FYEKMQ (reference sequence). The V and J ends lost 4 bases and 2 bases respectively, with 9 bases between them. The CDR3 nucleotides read TGTGCCAGCAGCTCCACCGTCCCCTACAATGAGCAGTTCTTC. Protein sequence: CASSSTVPYNEQFF.